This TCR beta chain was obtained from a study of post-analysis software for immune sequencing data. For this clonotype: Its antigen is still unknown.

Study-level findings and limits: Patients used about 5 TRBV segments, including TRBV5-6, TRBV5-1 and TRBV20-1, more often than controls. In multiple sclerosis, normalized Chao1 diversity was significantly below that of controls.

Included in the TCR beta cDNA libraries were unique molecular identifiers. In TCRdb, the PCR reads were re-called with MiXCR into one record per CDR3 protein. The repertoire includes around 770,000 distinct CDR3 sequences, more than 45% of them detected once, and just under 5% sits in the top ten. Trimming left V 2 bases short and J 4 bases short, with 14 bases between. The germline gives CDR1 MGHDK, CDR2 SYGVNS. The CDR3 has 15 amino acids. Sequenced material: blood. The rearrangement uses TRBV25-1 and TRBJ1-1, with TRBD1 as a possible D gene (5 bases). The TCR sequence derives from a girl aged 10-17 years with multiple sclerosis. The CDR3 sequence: CASSEKERDATEAFF. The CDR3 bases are TGTGCCAGCAGTGAAAAAGAAAGGGACGCCACTGAAGCTTTCTTT.